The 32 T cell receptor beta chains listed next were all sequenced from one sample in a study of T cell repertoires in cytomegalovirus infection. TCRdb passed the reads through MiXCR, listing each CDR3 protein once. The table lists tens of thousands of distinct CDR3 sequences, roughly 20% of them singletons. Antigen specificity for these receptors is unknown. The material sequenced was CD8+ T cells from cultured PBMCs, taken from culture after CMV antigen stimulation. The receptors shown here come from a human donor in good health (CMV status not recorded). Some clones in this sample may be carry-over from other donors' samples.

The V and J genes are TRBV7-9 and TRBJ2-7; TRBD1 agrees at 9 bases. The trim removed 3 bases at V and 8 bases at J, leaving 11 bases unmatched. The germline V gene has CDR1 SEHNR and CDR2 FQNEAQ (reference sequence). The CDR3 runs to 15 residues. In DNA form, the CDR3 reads TGTGCCAGCAGCTTTCCGACAGGGGGGTCGTATAAGCAGTACTTC. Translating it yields CASSFPTGGSYKQYF.

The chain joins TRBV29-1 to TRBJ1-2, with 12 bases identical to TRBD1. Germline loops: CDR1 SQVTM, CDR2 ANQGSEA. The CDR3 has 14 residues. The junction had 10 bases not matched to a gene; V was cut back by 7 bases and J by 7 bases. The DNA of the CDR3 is TGCAGCGCAAAGTCGGGACAGGGGGCGATTGGCTACACCTTC. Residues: CSAKSGQGAIGYTF. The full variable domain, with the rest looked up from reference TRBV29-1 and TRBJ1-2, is SAVISQKPSRDICQRGTSLTIQCQVDSQVTMMFWYRQQPGQSLTLIATANQGSEATYESGFVIDKFPISRPNLTFSTLTVSNMSPEDSSIYLCSAKSGQGAIGYTFGSGTRLTVV.

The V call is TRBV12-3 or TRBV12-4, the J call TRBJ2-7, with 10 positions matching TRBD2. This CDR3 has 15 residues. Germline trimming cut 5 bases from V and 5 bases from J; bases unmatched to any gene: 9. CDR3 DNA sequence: TGTGCCAGCAGTCCCCGGACTAGCGGCCGGAACGAGCAGTACTTC. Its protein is CASSPRTSGRNEQYF.

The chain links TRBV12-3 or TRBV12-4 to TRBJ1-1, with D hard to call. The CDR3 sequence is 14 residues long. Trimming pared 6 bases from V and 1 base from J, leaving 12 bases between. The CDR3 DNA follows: TGTGCCAGCAGGTATAGACTTAAGAACACTGAAGCTTTCTTT. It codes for CASRYRLKNTEAFF.

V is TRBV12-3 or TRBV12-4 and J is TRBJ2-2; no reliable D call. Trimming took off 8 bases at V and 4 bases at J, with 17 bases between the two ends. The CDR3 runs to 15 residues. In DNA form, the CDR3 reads TGTGCCAGCGGCGTCGGTGGGTCGCGCACCGGGGAGCTGTTTTTT. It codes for CASGVGGSRTGELFF.

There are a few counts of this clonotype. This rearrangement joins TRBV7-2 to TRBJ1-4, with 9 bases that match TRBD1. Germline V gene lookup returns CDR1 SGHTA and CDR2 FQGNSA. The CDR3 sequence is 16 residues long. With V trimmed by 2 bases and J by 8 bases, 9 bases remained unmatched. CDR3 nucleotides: TGTGCCAGCAGCTTAAGTCACAGGGGGCGCGAAGAAAAACTGTTTTTT. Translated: CASSLSHRGREEKLFF. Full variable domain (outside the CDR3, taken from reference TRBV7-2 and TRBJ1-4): GAGVSQSPSNKVTEKGKDVELRCDPISGHTALYWYRQSLGQGLEFLIYFQGNSAPDKSGLPSDRFSAERTGGSVSTLTIQRTQQEDSAVYLCASSLSHRGREEKLFFGSGTQLSVL.

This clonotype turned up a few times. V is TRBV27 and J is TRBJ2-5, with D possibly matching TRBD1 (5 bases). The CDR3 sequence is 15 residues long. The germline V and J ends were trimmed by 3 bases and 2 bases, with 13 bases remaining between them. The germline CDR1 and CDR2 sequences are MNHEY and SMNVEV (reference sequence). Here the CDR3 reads CASSFRVSRQETQYF. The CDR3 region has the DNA TGTGCCAGCAGTTTCAGGGTCAGTAGACAAGAGACCCAGTACTTC.

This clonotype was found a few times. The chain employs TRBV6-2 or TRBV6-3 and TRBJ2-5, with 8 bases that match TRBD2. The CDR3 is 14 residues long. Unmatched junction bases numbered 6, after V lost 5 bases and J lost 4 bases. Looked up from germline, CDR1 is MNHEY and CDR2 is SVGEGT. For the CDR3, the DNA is TGTGCCAGCAGTCCGGCCGGGACTAGAGAGACCCAGTACTTC. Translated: CASSPAGTRETQYF.

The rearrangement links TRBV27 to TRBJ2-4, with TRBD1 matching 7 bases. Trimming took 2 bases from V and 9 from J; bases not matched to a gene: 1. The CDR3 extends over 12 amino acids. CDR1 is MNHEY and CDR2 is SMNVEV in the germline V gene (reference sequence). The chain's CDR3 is CASSLPGGIQYF. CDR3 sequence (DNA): TGTGCCAGCAGTTTACCAGGGGGCATTCAGTACTTC.

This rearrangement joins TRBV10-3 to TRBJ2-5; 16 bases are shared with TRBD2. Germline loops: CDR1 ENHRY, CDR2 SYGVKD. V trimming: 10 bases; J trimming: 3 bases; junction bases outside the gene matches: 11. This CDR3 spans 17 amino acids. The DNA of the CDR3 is TGTGCCACCGGTCTGCCGGGACTAGCGGGGGGGAAAGAGACCCAGTACTTC. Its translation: CATGLPGLAGGKETQYF.

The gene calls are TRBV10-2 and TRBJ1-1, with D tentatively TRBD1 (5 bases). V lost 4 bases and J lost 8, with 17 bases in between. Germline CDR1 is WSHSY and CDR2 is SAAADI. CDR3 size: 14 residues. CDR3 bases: TGCGCCAGCAGTGCCGGGACGACCGGGCTCGAAGCTTTCTTT. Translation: CASSAGTTGLEAFF.

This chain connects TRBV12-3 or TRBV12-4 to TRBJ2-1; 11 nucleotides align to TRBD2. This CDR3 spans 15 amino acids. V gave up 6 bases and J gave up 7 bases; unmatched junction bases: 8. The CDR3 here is CASSASGGTGNEQFF. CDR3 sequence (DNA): TGTGCCAGCAGCGCTAGCGGGGGGACCGGGAATGAGCAGTTCTTC.

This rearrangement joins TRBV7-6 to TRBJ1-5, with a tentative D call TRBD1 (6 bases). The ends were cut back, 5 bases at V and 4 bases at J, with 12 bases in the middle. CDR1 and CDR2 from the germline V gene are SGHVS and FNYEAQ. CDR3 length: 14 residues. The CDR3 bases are TGTGCCAGCAGCCGTACAGGGTTGAATCAGCCCCAGCATTTT. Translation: CASSRTGLNQPQHF. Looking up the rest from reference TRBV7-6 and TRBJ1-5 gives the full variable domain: GAGVSQSPRYKVTKRGQDVALRCDPISGHVSLYWYRQALGQGPEFLTYFNYEAQQDKSGLPNDRFSAERPEGSISTLTIQRTEQRDSAMYRCASSRTGLNQPQHFGDGTRLSIL.

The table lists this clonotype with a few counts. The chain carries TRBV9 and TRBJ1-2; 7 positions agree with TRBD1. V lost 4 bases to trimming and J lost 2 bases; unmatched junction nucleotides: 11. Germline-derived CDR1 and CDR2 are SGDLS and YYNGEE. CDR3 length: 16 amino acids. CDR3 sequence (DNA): TGTGCCAGCAGCACCGATCGGGACAGCCCCAACTATGGCTACACCTTC. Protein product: CASSTDRDSPNYGYTF.

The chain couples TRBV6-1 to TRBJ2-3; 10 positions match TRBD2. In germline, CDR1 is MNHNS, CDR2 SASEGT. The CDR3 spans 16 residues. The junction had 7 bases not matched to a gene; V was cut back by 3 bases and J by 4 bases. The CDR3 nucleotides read TGTGCCAGCAGTGAGCTCCTAGCGGGGGAGGCAGATACGCAGTATTTT. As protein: CASSELLAGEADTQYF.

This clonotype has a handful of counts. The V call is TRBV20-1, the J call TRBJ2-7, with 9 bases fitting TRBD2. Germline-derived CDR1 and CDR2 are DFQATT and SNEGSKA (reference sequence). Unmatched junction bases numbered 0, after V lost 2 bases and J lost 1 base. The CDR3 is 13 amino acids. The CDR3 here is CSARTSGSYEQYF. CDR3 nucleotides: TGCAGTGCTAGAACTAGCGGGTCCTACGAGCAGTACTTC.

CDR3 region: CASSSIGQGATTYEQYF. For the CDR3, the DNA is TGTGCCAGCAGCTCAATCGGACAGGGGGCCACTACCTACGAGCAGTACTTC. V usage is TRBV11-1 and J usage is TRBJ2-7, with 11 bases fitting TRBD1. Per germline, CDR1 SGHAT and CDR2 FQDESV (reference sequence). With 4 bases clipped from V and 2 bases from J, the junction kept 10 bases outside the gene matches. The CDR3 runs to 17 residues.

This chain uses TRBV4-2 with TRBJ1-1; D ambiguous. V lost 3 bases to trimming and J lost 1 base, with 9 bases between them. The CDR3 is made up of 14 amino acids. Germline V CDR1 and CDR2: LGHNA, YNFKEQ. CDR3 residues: CASSQWAGNTEAFF. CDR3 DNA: TGTGCCAGCAGCCAGTGGGCAGGGAACACTGAAGCTTTCTTT.

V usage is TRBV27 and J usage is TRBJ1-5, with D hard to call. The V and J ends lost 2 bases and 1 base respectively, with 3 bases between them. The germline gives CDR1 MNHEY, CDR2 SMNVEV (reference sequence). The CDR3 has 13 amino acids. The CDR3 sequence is CASSLGSNQPQHF. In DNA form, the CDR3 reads TGTGCCAGCAGTTTAGGGAGCAATCAGCCCCAGCATTTT.

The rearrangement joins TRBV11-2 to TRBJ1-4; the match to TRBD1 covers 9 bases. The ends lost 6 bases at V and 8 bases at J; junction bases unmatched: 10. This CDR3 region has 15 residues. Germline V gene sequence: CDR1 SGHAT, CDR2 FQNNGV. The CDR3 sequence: CASRGDRDPREKLFF. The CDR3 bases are TGTGCCAGCAGAGGGGACAGGGACCCACGGGAAAAACTGTTTTTT.

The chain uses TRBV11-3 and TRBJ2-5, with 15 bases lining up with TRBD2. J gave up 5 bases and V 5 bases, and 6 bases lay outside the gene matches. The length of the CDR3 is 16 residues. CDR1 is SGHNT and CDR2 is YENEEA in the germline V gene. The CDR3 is CASSHGLAGGRETQYF. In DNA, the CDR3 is TGTGCCAGCAGCCATGGACTAGCGGGAGGGCGGGAGACCCAGTACTTC. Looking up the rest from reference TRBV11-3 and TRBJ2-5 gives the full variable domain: EAGVVQSPRYKIIEKKQPVAFWCNPISGHNTLYWYLQNLGQGPELLIRYENEEAVDDSQLPKDRFSAERLKGVDSTLKIQPAELGDSAVYLCASSHGLAGGRETQYFGPGTRLLVL.

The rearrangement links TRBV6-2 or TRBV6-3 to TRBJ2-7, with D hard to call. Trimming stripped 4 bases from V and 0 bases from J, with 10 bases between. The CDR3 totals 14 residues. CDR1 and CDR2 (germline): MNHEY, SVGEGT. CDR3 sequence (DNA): TGTGCCAGCAGTTCGGACGAATCCTCCTACGAGCAGTACTTC. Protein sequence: CASSSDESSYEQYF.

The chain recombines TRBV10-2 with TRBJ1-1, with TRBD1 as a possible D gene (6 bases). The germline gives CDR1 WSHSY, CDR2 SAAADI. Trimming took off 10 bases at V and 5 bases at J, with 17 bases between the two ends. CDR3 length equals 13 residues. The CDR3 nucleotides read TGCGCCACCGCGTCGGGGGGCTTAACTGAAGCTTTCTTT. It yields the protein CATASGGLTEAFF.

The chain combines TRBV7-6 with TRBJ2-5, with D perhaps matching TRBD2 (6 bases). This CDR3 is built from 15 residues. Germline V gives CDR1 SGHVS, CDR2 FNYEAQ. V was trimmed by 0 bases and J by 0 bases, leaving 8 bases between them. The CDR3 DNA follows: TGTGCCAGCAGCTTAGCCCGGGACTACCAAGAGACCCAGTACTTC. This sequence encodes CASSLARDYQETQYF. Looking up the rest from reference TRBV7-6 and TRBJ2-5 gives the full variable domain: GAGVSQSPRYKVTKRGQDVALRCDPISGHVSLYWYRQALGQGPEFLTYFNYEAQQDKSGLPNDRFSAERPEGSISTLTIQRTEQRDSAMYRCASSLARDYQETQYFGPGTRLLVL.

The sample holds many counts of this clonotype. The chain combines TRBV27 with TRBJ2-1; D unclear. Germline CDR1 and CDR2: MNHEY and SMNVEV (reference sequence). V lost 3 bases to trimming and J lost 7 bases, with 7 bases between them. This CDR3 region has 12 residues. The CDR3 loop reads CASSFSKNEQFF. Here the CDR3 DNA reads TGTGCCAGCAGTTTTAGTAAAAATGAGCAGTTCTTC.

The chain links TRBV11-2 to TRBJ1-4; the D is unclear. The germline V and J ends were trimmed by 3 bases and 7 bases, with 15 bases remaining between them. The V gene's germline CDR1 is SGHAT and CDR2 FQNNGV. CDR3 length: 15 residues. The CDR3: CASSFIDRGIEKLFF. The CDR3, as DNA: TGTGCCAGCAGCTTTATCGACCGTGGGATTGAAAAACTGTTTTTT.

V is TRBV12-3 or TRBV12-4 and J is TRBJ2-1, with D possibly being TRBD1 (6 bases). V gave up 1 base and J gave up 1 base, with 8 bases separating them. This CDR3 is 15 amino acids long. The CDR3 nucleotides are TGTGCCAGCAGTTTAGGCCAGGGGTCCTACAATGAGCAGTTCTTC. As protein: CASSLGQGSYNEQFF.

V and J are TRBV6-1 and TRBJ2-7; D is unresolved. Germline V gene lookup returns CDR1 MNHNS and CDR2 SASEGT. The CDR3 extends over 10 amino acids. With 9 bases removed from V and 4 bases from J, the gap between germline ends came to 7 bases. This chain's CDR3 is CASEKYEQYF. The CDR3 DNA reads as TGTGCCAGTGAGAAGTACGAGCAGTACTTC.

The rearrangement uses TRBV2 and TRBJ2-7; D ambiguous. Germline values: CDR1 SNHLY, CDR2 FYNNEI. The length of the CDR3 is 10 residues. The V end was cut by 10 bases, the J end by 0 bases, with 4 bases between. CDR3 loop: CAILSYEQYF. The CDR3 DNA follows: TGTGCCATTCTCTCCTACGAGCAGTACTTC.

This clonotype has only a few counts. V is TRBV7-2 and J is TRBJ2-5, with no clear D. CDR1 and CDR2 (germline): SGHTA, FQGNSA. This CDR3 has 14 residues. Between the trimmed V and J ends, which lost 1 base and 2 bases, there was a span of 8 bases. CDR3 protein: CASSLERIQETQYF. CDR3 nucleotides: TGTGCCAGCAGCTTAGAACGGATACAAGAGACCCAGTACTTC.

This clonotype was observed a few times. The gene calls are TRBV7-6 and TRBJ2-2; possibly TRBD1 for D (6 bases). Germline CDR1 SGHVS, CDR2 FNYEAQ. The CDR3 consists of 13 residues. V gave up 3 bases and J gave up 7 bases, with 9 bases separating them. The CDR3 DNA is TGTGCCAGCAGCTTGTTAGGGGGCGGGGAGCTGTTTTTT. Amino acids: CASSLLGGGELFF. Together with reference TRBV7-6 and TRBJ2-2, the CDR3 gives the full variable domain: GAGVSQSPRYKVTKRGQDVALRCDPISGHVSLYWYRQALGQGPEFLTYFNYEAQQDKSGLPNDRFSAERPEGSISTLTIQRTEQRDSAMYRCASSLLGGGELFFGEGSRLTVL.

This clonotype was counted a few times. The CDR3 protein is CASSLDHTEAFF. The CDR3 bases are TGTGCCAGCAGTTTAGACCACACTGAAGCTTTCTTT. The chain employs TRBV28 and TRBJ1-1; the D is unclear. V lost 2 bases to trimming and J lost 3 bases, with 4 bases between them. Germline CDR1 MDHEN, CDR2 SYDVKM. This CDR3 contains 12 residues.